These 23 T cell receptor beta chains share one sample of origin, sequenced in a study of T cells in Graves' hyperthyroidism and ophthalmopathy. Amplified TCR beta CDR3 regions came from RNA transcripts. First-round RT-PCR with HTBI primers amplified the TCR CDR3 region. TCRdb passed the multiplex PCR reads through MiXCR, listing each CDR3 protein once. The table has 350,000 to 400,000 distinct CDR3 sequences, approximately 20% seen once. Sample: blood. The receptor source for this set is a woman aged 18-29 years with Graves' hyperthyroidism.

This clonotype was recorded a few times. Here the CDR3 DNA reads TGTGCCAGCTCACACCCTCCGGGGCGGGCTTTCTTT. This translates into CASSHPPGRAFF. This chain connects TRBV18 to TRBJ1-1, with a tentative D call TRBD1 (5 bases). Germline CDR1 reads KGHSH; CDR2 reads LQKENI. The CDR3 spans 12 residues. V dropped 4 bases and J dropped 11 bases, with 14 bases sitting between them.

This clonotype was observed at least ten times. V and J are TRBV5-1 and TRBJ2-5; tentatively, D is TRBD2 (5 bases). The germline V gene encodes CDR1 SGHRS and CDR2 YFSETQ. V was trimmed by 1 base and J by 5 bases, leaving 15 bases between them. This CDR3 contains 15 residues. CDR3 region: CASSLIGSQGETQYF. CDR3 nucleotide sequence: TGCGCCAGCAGCTTGATTGGGAGCCAAGGGGAGACCCAGTACTTC.

V is TRBV6-5 and J is TRBJ2-4; D possibly matches TRBD1 or TRBD2 (5 bases each). This CDR3 contains 13 residues. Trimming took off 4 bases at V and 14 bases at J, with 18 bases between the two ends. The germline V gene encodes CDR1 MNHEY and CDR2 SVGAGI. The CDR3 is CASSSNRPGLKYF. In DNA form, the CDR3 reads TGTGCCAGCAGTTCAAACCGCCCGGGGCTTAAGTACTTC.

This clonotype showed up many times. V is TRBV6-1 and J is TRBJ2-5, with no clear D. The CDR3 loop spans 14 amino acids. V shed 6 bases and J shed 5 bases, with 16 bases lying between them. The germline V gene encodes CDR1 MNHNS and CDR2 SASEGT. CDR3 sequence reads: CASSQNIGSETQYF. As DNA, the CDR3 is TGTGCCAGCAGCCAAAATATAGGATCGGAGACCCAGTACTTC.

In regard to this clonotype: A read error may explain this, as a much larger clone is one base away. The CDR3 reads CSSTGPQESQYF. The CDR3 region has the DNA TGCAGCTCGACCGGTCCCCAAGAGAGCCAGTACTTC. The chain joins TRBV29-1 to TRBJ2-5; D gene unclear. CDR3 length: 12 amino acids. The germline V gene has CDR1 SQVTM and CDR2 ANQGSEA. The whole variable domain, remainder taken from reference TRBV29-1 and TRBJ2-5, is SAVISQKPSRDICQRGTSLTIQCQVDSQVTMMFWYRQQPGQSLTLIATANQGSEATYESGFVIDKFPISRPNLTFSTLTVSNMSPEDSSIYLCSSTGPQESQYFGPGTRLLVL.

This clonotype was detected ten times or more. The chain recombines TRBV28 with TRBJ2-4, with D perhaps matching TRBD1 or TRBD2 (6 bases each). This CDR3 comprises 16 residues. V was cut by 5 bases and J by 0 bases, with 14 bases left in between. Germline lookup yields CDR1 MDHEN and CDR2 SYDVKM. CDR3 amino acids: CASSGGGRLAKNIQYF. In DNA form, the CDR3 reads TGTGCCAGCAGTGGAGGGGGACGGTTAGCCAAAAACATTCAGTACTTC.

In the case of this clonotype: One end of the junction varies from germline; a read error may be responsible. The J gene is TRBJ2-2, the V gene TRBV11-3; the D gene is possibly TRBD2 (5 bases). The germline gives CDR1 SGHNT, CDR2 YENEEA. This CDR3 contains 15 residues. CDR3 sequence (DNA): TGTGCCAGCAGCAGTTCAGATAGGAACACCTGGGAGCTGTCTTTT. It encodes CASSSSDRNTWELSF.

This clonotype appeared many times. The genes are TRBV6-5 and TRBJ1-5; D gene unclear. CDR3 length: 14 residues. CDR1 MNHEY and CDR2 SVGAGI come from the germline V gene. V lost 8 bases to trimming and J lost 0 bases, with 11 bases between them. CDR3 bases: TGTGCCAGCTCTGACGGGAATAGCAATCAGCCCCAGCATTTT. This gives the protein CASSDGNSNQPQHF.

This clonotype came up many times. This chain joins TRBV29-1 and TRBJ2-5, with D possibly TRBD1 on 6 matching bases. This CDR3 is 13 amino acids long. V lost 4 bases to trimming and J lost 3 bases, with 12 bases between them. Per germline, CDR1 SQVTM and CDR2 ANQGSEA. Here the CDR3 reads CSVVSTGKETQYF. CDR3 coding DNA: TGCAGCGTTGTGTCGACAGGCAAAGAGACCCAGTACTTC. Complete variable domain (other parts from reference TRBV29-1 and TRBJ2-5): SAVISQKPSRDICQRGTSLTIQCQVDSQVTMMFWYRQQPGQSLTLIATANQGSEATYESGFVIDKFPISRPNLTFSTLTVSNMSPEDSSIYLCSVVSTGKETQYFGPGTRLLVL.

This clonotype was counted between two and nine times. The chain combines TRBV2 with TRBJ2-5; D assignment may be TRBD1 or TRBD2 (5 bases each). The germline gives CDR1 SNHLY, CDR2 FYNNEI. Trimming took 6 bases from V and 4 from J, leaving 12 bases between them. The CDR3 has 13 amino acids. The chain's CDR3 is CASSRGQRETQYF. The DNA for the CDR3 is TGTGCCAGCAGCCGGGGCCAGCGAGAGACCCAGTACTTC.

This clonotype was seen more than once but under ten times. The gene calls are TRBV10-3 and TRBJ2-5; D tentatively reads TRBD1 or TRBD2 (6 bases each). Trimming took off 10 bases at V and 5 bases at J, with 29 bases between the two ends. Germline-derived CDR1 and CDR2 are ENHRY and SYGVKD. This CDR3 has 17 amino acids. CDR3 sequence: CATQGSGTLARRETQYF. The CDR3 DNA follows: TGTGCCACCCAGGGGAGTGGGACGCTAGCGAGAAGGGAGACCCAGTACTTC.

Many counts were recorded for this clonotype. The chain is built from TRBV30 and TRBJ1-1, with D possibly matching TRBD1 (6 bases). This CDR3 has 14 residues. The V end was cut by 0 bases, the J end by 1 base, with 9 bases between. The germline CDR1 and CDR2 sequences are GTSNPN and SVGIG (reference sequence). The CDR3 is CAWSVTGWNTEAFF. CDR3 nucleotides: TGTGCCTGGAGTGTCACAGGGTGGAACACTGAAGCTTTCTTT.

This clonotype was seen more than once but under ten times. The gene calls are TRBV4-1 and TRBJ2-5, with D perhaps assigned TRBD1 or TRBD2 (5 bases each). Germline CDR1 reads MGHRA; CDR2 reads YSYEKL. The CDR3 loop spans 16 amino acids. The V and J ends lost 4 bases and 3 bases respectively, with 18 bases between them. In DNA, the CDR3 is TGCGCCAGCAGCCTCCCTACGGGACGGAGGAAAGAGACCCAGTACTTC. Translated: CASSLPTGRRKETQYF.

This clonotype was observed many times. The rearrangement uses TRBV11-2 and TRBJ2-2; D tentatively fits TRBD1 or TRBD2 (5 bases each). CDR1 and CDR2 from the germline V gene are SGHAT and FQNNGV. V dropped 6 bases and J dropped 2 bases, with 16 bases sitting between them. The CDR3 is made up of 16 amino acids. The CDR3 is CASRGPGTKNTGELFF. The CDR3 DNA sequence: TGTGCCAGCAGAGGGCCCGGGACGAAAAACACCGGGGAGCTGTTTTTT.

This clonotype was counted ten times or more. This sequence joins TRBV6-5 and TRBJ2-7; 8 nucleotides align to TRBD2. The CDR3 length is 13 residues. Germline V gene sequence: CDR1 MNHEY, CDR2 SVGAGI. Unmatched junction bases numbered 7, after V lost 6 bases and J lost 6 bases. The CDR3 here is CASSPGRGIEQYF. As DNA, the CDR3 is TGTGCCAGCAGCCCCGGGAGGGGCATCGAGCAGTACTTC.

In this sample, this clonotype turned up many times. The chain has TRBV20-1 and TRBJ1-1; D gene uncertain. Looked up from germline, CDR1 is DFQATT and CDR2 is SNEGSKA (reference sequence). The CDR3 loop spans 12 amino acids. V lost 8 bases and J lost 4, with 14 bases in between. The CDR3 DNA sequence: TGCAGTAGAGATAGGGCTGGCACTGAAGCTTTCTTT. This sequence encodes CSRDRAGTEAFF.

About this clonotype: A single base separates this from a much larger clone, so it may be a read error. The rearrangement links TRBV29-1 to TRBJ1-1, with D perhaps matching TRBD1 (6 bases). The CDR3 extends over 11 amino acids. Looked up from germline, CDR1 is SQVTM and CDR2 is ANQGSEA. CDR3 nucleotide sequence: TGCAGCGCCCTGAGGGACACTGGAGCTTTCTTT. Its protein is CSALRDTGAFF.

This clonotype was detected ten times or more. CDR3 region: CASSDPFLWGREQYF. The CDR3 nucleotides are TGTGCCAGCAGTGACCCTTTTTTGTGGGGTAGGGAGCAGTACTTC. The V gene is TRBV2, the J gene TRBJ2-7; D ambiguous. CDR3 length: 15 residues. Trimming shortened V by 3 bases and J by 7 bases, and 19 bases separated the two germline ends. CDR1 and CDR2 (germline): SNHLY, FYNNEI. The complete variable domain, with remaining parts taken from reference TRBV2 and TRBJ2-7, reads EPEVTQTPSHQVTQMGQEVILRCVPISNHLYFYWYRQILGQKVEFLVSFYNNEISEKSEIFDDQFSVERPDGSNFTLKIRSTKLEDSAMYFCASSDPFLWGREQYFGPGTRLTVT.

This clonotype was recorded many times. The rearrangement uses TRBV28 and TRBJ2-7, with D perhaps matching TRBD1 (6 bases). The CDR3 loop spans 14 amino acids. Trimming cost V 6 bases and J 0 bases, with 12 bases left between them. Germline loops: CDR1 MDHEN, CDR2 SYDVKM. CDR3 bases: TGTGCCAGCAGCCCATGGGACACCTCCTACGAGCAGTACTTC. The encoded protein is CASSPWDTSYEQYF.

This clonotype was found many times. The chain has TRBV14 and TRBJ1-2; TRBD1 agrees at 8 bases. The germline gives CDR1 SGHDN, CDR2 FVKESK. The J segment lost 1 base and the V segment lost 3 bases, leaving 10 bases of the junction unmatched. This CDR3 is built from 17 residues. The CDR3 loop is CASSHLRQGRFNYGYTF. In DNA form, the CDR3 reads TGTGCCAGCAGCCATCTTAGACAGGGGCGTTTTAACTATGGCTACACCTTC.

This clonotype has a count of ten or more. The chain recombines TRBV12-3 or TRBV12-4 with TRBJ2-5; D is perhaps TRBD2 (6 bases). Trimming removed 7 bases from V and 5 bases from J, with 17 bases in between. This CDR3 has 14 residues. This CDR3 reads CASTLTAGTETQYF. The CDR3 nucleotides are TGTGCCAGCACACTGACGGCGGGGACCGAGACCCAGTACTTC.

The chain recombines TRBV28 with TRBJ1-1; TRBD1 matches 10 bases. This CDR3 has 14 residues. The V gene's germline CDR1 is MDHEN and CDR2 SYDVKM. With 5 bases clipped from V and 7 bases from J, the junction kept 7 bases outside the gene matches. The CDR3 DNA sequence: TGTGCCAGCAGTCCTGGGACAGGGGTGGGTGAAGCTTTCTTT. Translation gives CASSPGTGVGEAFF.

This clonotype occurred many times. This CDR3 reads CASSVTGTEAFF. Here the CDR3 DNA reads TGTGCCAGCAGCGTGACAGGCACTGAAGCTTTCTTT. This chain connects TRBV5-6 to TRBJ1-1; maybe TRBD1 (6 bases). V lost 4 bases to trimming and J lost 4 bases, with 8 bases between them. The CDR3 runs 12 residues. In germline, CDR1 is SGHDT, CDR2 YYEEEE. Full variable domain (missing parts from reference TRBV5-6 and TRBJ1-1): DAGVTQSPTHLIKTRGQQVTLRCSPKSGHDTVSWYQQALGQGPQFIFQYYEEEERQRGNFPDRFSGHQFPNYSSELNVNALLLGDSALYLCASSVTGTEAFFGQGTRLTVV.